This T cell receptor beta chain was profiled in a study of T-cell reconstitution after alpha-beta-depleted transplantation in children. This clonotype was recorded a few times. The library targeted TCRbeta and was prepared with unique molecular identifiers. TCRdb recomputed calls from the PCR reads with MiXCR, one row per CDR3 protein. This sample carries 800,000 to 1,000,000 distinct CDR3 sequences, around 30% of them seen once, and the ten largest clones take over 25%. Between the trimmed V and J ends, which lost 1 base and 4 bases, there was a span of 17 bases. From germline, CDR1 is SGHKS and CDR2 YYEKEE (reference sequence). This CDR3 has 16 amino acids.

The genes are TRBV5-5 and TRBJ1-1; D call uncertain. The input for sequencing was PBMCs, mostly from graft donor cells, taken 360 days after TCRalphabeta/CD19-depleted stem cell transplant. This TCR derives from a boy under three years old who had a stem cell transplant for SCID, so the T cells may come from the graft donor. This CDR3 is CASSLFIGPRVTEAFF. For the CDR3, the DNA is TGTGCCAGCAGCTTGTTCATCGGCCCCCGGGTCACTGAAGCTTTCTTT.